The 4 T cell receptor beta chains below come from one sample, sequenced in a study of cytomegalovirus exposure and HLA in healthy donors. 60 Vbeta and 13 Jbeta primers were used in PCR. Here immunoSEQ multiplex PCR was the method, and the copy in TCRdb shows in-frame clones only, minus some. The data contain 60,000 to 85,000 clones, around 78% of them seen just once; the ten biggest clones take up approximately 1.6%. Input material: PBMCs. The origin of the receptors is a man aged 35 to 55 in good health and CMV-seronegative.

V and J are TRBV18 and TRBJ2-1, with D possibly TRBD2 on 8 matching bases. CDR1 is KGHSH and CDR2 is LQKENI in the germline V gene. Trimming removed 2 bases at V and 6 bases at J, with 26 bases between. This CDR3 spans 19 amino acids. DNA of the CDR3: TGTGCCAGCTCACCAATCCGGACAGGTACCTCGGGAGGGGGCAATGAGCAGTTCTTC. Its translation is CASSPIRTGTSGGGNEQFF.

The chain links TRBV6-1 to TRBJ1-1, with a tentative D call TRBD1 (5 bases). The CDR3 is 14 residues long. V lost 5 bases and J lost 6, with 16 bases in between. Germline CDR1 and CDR2: MNHNS and SASEGT. CDR3 DNA sequence: TGTGCCAGCAGTTCGGGCAGGGTCCTCGCTGAAGCTTTCTTT. It translates to CASSSGRVLAEAFF.

V usage is TRBV5-1 and J usage is TRBJ2-7; a weak D match, TRBD2 (5 bases). Trimming took off 2 bases at V and 5 bases at J, with 11 bases between the two ends. CDR3 length: 13 amino acids. Germline V CDR1 and CDR2: SGHRS, YFSETQ. The CDR3 region is CASSLEGIDEQYF. Here the CDR3 DNA reads TGCGCCAGCAGCTTAGAGGGAATCGACGAGCAGTACTTC.

CDR3 DNA: TGTGCCATCAGTGGAACCGGTGGGACAGCTCATCGCACAGATACGCAGTATTTT. Amino acid sequence: CAISGTGGTAHRTDTQYF. V gene TRBV10-3 combines with J gene TRBJ2-3; 7 positions match TRBD1. J was trimmed by 1 base and V by 4 bases; bases with no gene match: 14. CDR1 and CDR2 from the germline V gene are ENHRY and SYGVKD. The CDR3 totals 18 residues.